This TCR beta chain is from a study of identical twins. General observations from the study: An excess of low generation probability was shown by twin-shared out-of-frame alpha sequences.

Each CDR3 protein is one row after TCRdb ran MiXCR on the 5' RACE reads. The data hold about 810,000 distinct CDR3 sequences, with 9% to 15% observed a single time. Note on this clonotype: The antigen is not known.

The CDR3 has 13 residues. CDR1 is DFQATT, CDR2 SNEGSKA, per germline (reference sequence). There were only healthy Caucasians among the donors. The sample also formed part of further work on yellow fever vaccine responses in identical twins.

Sequencing was done on a sample of PBMCs. The J gene is TRBJ2-1, the V gene TRBV20-1, with TRBD1 identical over 10 bases. This receptor was identified in a woman between 18 and 29 years old in good health. The CDR3, as DNA: TGCAGGGCGGGACAGGGGTTTTCCGATGAGCAGTTCTTC. Translated: CRAGQGFSDEQFF.